This TCR beta chain was retrieved from a study of T-cell memory formation after mild COVID-19. About the study: Largely donor-specific TCR clusters were found.

This clonotype occurred a few times. Its antigen is currently unknown. Study-level points and caveats: The CD4+ clones that contracted clustered mainly within CM and EM, and the CD8+ clones concentrated in EMRA. Pre-infection memory contained some responding clones, which suggested that cross-reactive memory had joined. Contracting clones from day 15 to 85 had balanced CD4/CD8; later expanders favoured CD4+.

CDR3 length equals 17 residues. Unmatched junction bases numbered 7, after V lost 0 bases and J lost 4 bases. TCRdb re-derived calls from the 5' RACE reads in MiXCR, one entry per CDR3 protein. Among nearly 110,000 distinct CDR3 sequences, 12% were seen once, and the ten largest hold around 30%. Sequenced sample: PBMCs or a T cell subset sorted from them (not recorded which). The TCR sequence derives from an adult woman who had mild COVID-19 (a few samples of this study predate the infection). Cell type and time point are not known. V and J are TRBV12-3 or TRBV12-4 and TRBJ2-5, with 11 bases identical to TRBD2. The CDR3 DNA reads as TGTGCCAGCAGTTTAGCGGGAACTAGCGGGGGAGGAGAGACCCAGTACTTC. Translating gives CASSLAGTSGGGETQYF.